This T cell receptor beta chain was sequenced during a study of blood T cell repertoires in COVID-19. Study-level information: Material from acute and convalescent COVID-19 was sourced from the United States, Italy and Spain.

Trimming at V came to 3 bases and at J to 7 bases, leaving 2 bases not matched to a gene. Per germline, CDR1 SGHTA and CDR2 FQGNSA. This CDR3 is built from 13 residues. This clone was found once. TCRdb's copy holds only in-frame clones and misses some; the assay was immunoSEQ multiplex PCR. This table holds 140,000 to 150,000 clones, approximately 90% found once. The genes are TRBV7-2 and TRBJ1-4, with 7 bases that match TRBD1. This TCR derives from a woman in her thirties or forties who had been exposed to COVID-19. The specimen was PBMCs or T cells enriched from blood (not recorded which). The CDR3 region has the DNA TGTGCCAGCAGCTTGAACAGGGGTGAAAAACTGTTTTTT. Protein sequence: CASSLNRGEKLFF. Complete variable domain (other parts from reference TRBV7-2 and TRBJ1-4): GAGVSQSPSNKVTEKGKDVELRCDPISGHTALYWYRQSLGQGLEFLIYFQGNSAPDKSGLPSDRFSAERTGGSVSTLTIQRTQQEDSAVYLCASSLNRGEKLFFGSGTQLSVL.